What follows are 29 T cell receptor beta chains derived from one specimen sequenced in a study of blood T cells in healthy people across ages. The second PCR ran about 6 to 12 cycles with a sample-barcoded 5' primer and J-beta primers. MiXCR, applied by TCRdb to the 5' RACE reads, yields one record per CDR3 protein. Of around 520,000 distinct CDR3 sequences detected, roughly a quarter appear once; the ten largest clones hold approximately 3.5%. This sample was shared with a second study, whose subject was T cells of mothers and their children.

Sequenced material: blood. Every receptor here comes from a boy aged 2-15 years in good health.

The chain carries TRBV2 and TRBJ2-1, with 9 nucleotides matching TRBD1. The trim removed 7 bases at V and 3 bases at J, leaving 22 bases unmatched. Germline V gene data show CDR1 as SNHLY and CDR2 as FYNNEI. The CDR3 sequence is 20 residues long. CDR3 nucleotide sequence: TGTGCCAGCACCCCACTCAGGAGCCCTGAAAGGGACAGGGACTACAATGAGCAGTTCTTC. It encodes CASTPLRSPERDRDYNEQFF.

In this sample, this clonotype turned up a few times. The chain recombines TRBV7-9 with TRBJ2-6; D ambiguous. V lost 5 bases and J 4 bases, leaving 9 bases between the germline ends. This CDR3 has 14 residues. The germline gives CDR1 SEHNR, CDR2 FQNEAQ (reference sequence). The CDR3 DNA is TGTGCCAGCAGCAAAGACACGGGGGCCAACGTCCTGACTTTC. It yields the protein CASSKDTGANVLTF. The full variable domain, with the rest looked up from reference TRBV7-9 and TRBJ2-6, is DTGVSQNPRHKITKRGQNVTFRCDPISEHNRLYWYRQTLGQGPEFLTYFQNEAQLEKSRLLSDRFSAERPKGSFSTLEIQRTEQGDSAMYLCASSKDTGANVLTFGAGSRLTVL.

V is TRBV27 and J is TRBJ1-1; the D is unclear. Germline V gives CDR1 MNHEY, CDR2 SMNVEV (reference sequence). The CDR3 is 15 amino acids. V gave up 3 bases and J gave up 10 bases, with 21 bases separating them. The chain's CDR3 is CASSLAGSTTGGAFF. In DNA, the CDR3 is TGTGCCAGCAGTTTGGCGGGATCCACAACGGGTGGAGCTTTCTTT.

This clonotype was counted only a few times. One end of the junction does not line up with germline, which may come from a read error. The V gene is TRBV5-4, the J gene TRBJ2-5; 10 nucleotides line up with TRBD2. This CDR3 has 13 residues. The germline V gene encodes CDR1 SGHNT and CDR2 YYREEE (reference sequence). The CDR3 sequence: CASSLQREGPWHF. CDR3 nucleotide sequence: TGTGCCAGCAGCTTGCAGCGGGAGGGCCCATGGCACTTC.

The table lists this clonotype with a few counts. The chain combines TRBV6-6 with TRBJ2-1; no clear D. The CDR3 contains 12 residues. Germline assignment: CDR1 MNHNY and CDR2 SVGAGI (reference sequence). V was trimmed by 1 base and J by 3 bases, leaving 1 base between them. The CDR3 is CASSYFYNEQFF. CDR3 DNA: TGTGCCAGCAGTTACTTCTACAATGAGCAGTTCTTC.

This clonotype appeared a few times. CDR3 DNA sequence: TGTGCCAGCAGTGAACGGGACGCGCCCTACTACAATGAGCAGTTCTTC. It specifies CASSERDAPYYNEQFF. The chain is built from TRBV2 and TRBJ2-1, with D perhaps being TRBD1 or TRBD2 (5 bases each). The germline V gene encodes CDR1 SNHLY and CDR2 FYNNEI. The V end was cut by 2 bases, the J end by 3 bases, with 14 bases between. CDR3 length equals 16 residues.

This clonotype was observed once. The chain is built from TRBV20-1 and TRBJ1-4; D ambiguous. This CDR3 contains 15 residues. From germline, CDR1 is DFQATT and CDR2 SNEGSKA (reference sequence). V lost 2 bases, J lost 5 bases, and 15 bases lay in between. The CDR3 region has the DNA TGCAGTGCTAGAAGGTCCGGGCAGGTCAATGAAAAACTGTTTTTT. Translated, it gives CSARRSGQVNEKLFF.

The chain has TRBV20-1 and TRBJ2-5; 9 nucleotides match TRBD1. V dropped 5 bases and J dropped 4; count of bases not matched to a gene: 5. Germline V gene lookup returns CDR1 DFQATT and CDR2 SNEGSKA (reference sequence). This CDR3 is built from 13 residues. The CDR3 spells CSAQQGAGETQYF. CDR3 in DNA: TGCAGTGCTCAACAGGGGGCGGGAGAGACCCAGTACTTC.

CDR3 in DNA: TGTGCCAGCAGTAGAGGCCGGGCCCCCCAAGAGACCCAGTACTTC. Translated, it gives CASSRGRAPQETQYF. The rearrangement joins TRBV27 to TRBJ2-5; D unresolved. The CDR3 is 15 amino acids. CDR1 is MNHEY and CDR2 is SMNVEV in the germline V gene (reference sequence). V was trimmed by 5 bases and J by 1 base, leaving 14 bases between them.

This clonotype was observed a handful of times. V and J are TRBV6-2 or TRBV6-3 and TRBJ2-5; 7 positions match TRBD1. This CDR3 spans 16 amino acids. After removal of 5 bases from V and 5 bases from J, the junction contained 14 bases not matched to a gene. CDR1 and CDR2 from the germline V gene are MNHEY and SVGEGT. CDR3 residues: CASSPHATGKEETQYF. The DNA of the CDR3 is TGTGCCAGCAGTCCCCACGCGACAGGGAAGGAGGAGACCCAGTACTTC.

The chain couples TRBV7-2 to TRBJ1-3, with unresolved D. The ends were cut back, 4 bases at V and 0 bases at J, with 10 bases in the middle. Germline V gene lookup returns CDR1 SGHTA and CDR2 FQGNSA. There are 15 residues in the CDR3. CDR3 sequence (DNA): TGTGCCAGCAGCTCCGGCGTCACCTCTGGAAACACCATATATTTT. It yields the protein CASSSGVTSGNTIYF.

Here the CDR3 DNA reads TGCGCCAGCAGTGACCCAAAACAGCTAGAGGGGGAGGAGACCCAGTACTTC. This codes for CASSDPKQLEGEETQYF. V gene TRBV10-2 combines with J gene TRBJ2-5; perhaps TRBD1 as D (6 bases). The V end was cut by 3 bases, the J end by 5 bases, with 22 bases between. This CDR3 region has 17 residues. The germline CDR1 and CDR2 sequences are WSHSY and SAAADI.

The rearrangement joins TRBV7-9 to TRBJ1-5, with no clear D. V was shortened by 1 base and J by 4 bases, with 5 bases between the two germline ends. The CDR3 loop spans 13 amino acids. Germline V gene data show CDR1 as SEHNR and CDR2 as FQNEAQ (reference sequence). The CDR3 loop is CASSLEENQPQHF. The DNA of the CDR3 is TGTGCCAGCAGCTTAGAGGAGAATCAGCCCCAGCATTTT.

In this sample, this clonotype turned up a few times. The CDR3 loop reads CSAPAQGVRHEQFF. Written as DNA, the CDR3 is TGCAGTGCCCCGGCTCAGGGGGTTCGGCATGAGCAGTTCTTC. The chain combines TRBV20-1 with TRBJ2-1; 7 nucleotides match TRBD1. Germline values: CDR1 DFQATT, CDR2 SNEGSKA (reference sequence). The CDR3 spans 14 residues. J gave up 8 bases and V 6 bases, and 13 bases lay outside the gene matches.

CDR3 sequence: CASVRGVSTDTQYF. The CDR3 nucleotides read TGTGCCAGCGTGAGGGGGGTTAGCACAGATACGCAGTATTTT. V is TRBV7-9 and J is TRBJ2-3; D tentatively fits TRBD1 or TRBD2 (6 bases each). V lost 8 bases and J 0 bases, leaving 12 bases between the germline ends. The CDR3 spans 14 residues. Looked up from germline, CDR1 is SEHNR and CDR2 is FQNEAQ (reference sequence).

The chain recombines TRBV6-2 or TRBV6-3 with TRBJ1-2, with D unclear. CDR1 and CDR2 (germline): MNHEY, SVGEGT. The V end was cut by 0 bases, the J end by 4 bases, with 12 bases between. This CDR3 spans 15 amino acids. The CDR3, as DNA: TGTGCCAGCAGTTACTCGCCGGGGTTCGTCTATGGCTACACCTTC. It translates to CASSYSPGFVYGYTF.

This clonotype turned up a few times. The rearrangement uses TRBV9 and TRBJ1-1, with a weak D call TRBD1 (5 bases). The V gene's germline CDR1 is SGDLS and CDR2 YYNGEE. The CDR3 extends over 20 amino acids. V lost 4 bases and J lost 0, with 28 bases in between. CDR3 sequence: CASSPAGLKLEFTMNTEAFF. The CDR3 DNA reads as TGTGCCAGCAGCCCCGCGGGACTTAAGCTTGAATTCACCATGAACACTGAAGCTTTCTTT.

This clonotype showed up just a few times. V and J are TRBV7-2 and TRBJ2-5; D ambiguous. The closer fit of TRBJ2-1 to the DNA end suggests the J call may be wrong. The CDR3 runs 16 residues. Germline CDR1 is SGHTA and CDR2 is FQGNSA. CDR3: CASSLARPSRINEQFF. For the CDR3, the DNA is TGTGCCAGCAGCTTAGCAAGGCCATCTAGGATCAATGAGCAGTTCTTC.

The rearrangement links TRBV6-1 to TRBJ1-5; no clear D. The germline gives CDR1 MNHNS, CDR2 SASEGT. V gave up 7 bases and J gave up 2 bases, with 12 bases separating them. The CDR3 consists of 14 residues. The CDR3 region is CASNIGVRNQPQHF. The CDR3 DNA reads as TGTGCCAGCAATATTGGGGTTCGCAATCAGCCCCAGCATTTT.

This clonotype was seen once. V gene TRBV6-5 combines with J gene TRBJ1-4; tentatively, D is TRBD1 (6 bases). This CDR3 is built from 16 residues. Germline loops: CDR1 MNHEY, CDR2 SVGAGI. V was shortened by 0 bases and J by 6 bases, with 14 bases between the two germline ends. The CDR3 nucleotides read TGTGCCAGCAGTTACTCGAATCTGGGGGGGCATGAAAAACTGTTTTTT. It yields the protein CASSYSNLGGHEKLFF.

The J gene is TRBJ1-1, the V gene TRBV5-6; D is possibly TRBD1 (5 bases). CDR3 length equals 14 residues. Germline V gene sequence: CDR1 SGHDT, CDR2 YYEEEE. V gave up 3 bases and J gave up 7 bases, with 16 bases separating them. The CDR3 sequence is CASSSDMGGGEAFF. The CDR3 DNA sequence: TGTGCCAGCAGCTCGGACATGGGTGGTGGTGAAGCTTTCTTT. Full variable domain (rest looked up from reference TRBV5-6 and TRBJ1-1): DAGVTQSPTHLIKTRGQQVTLRCSPKSGHDTVSWYQQALGQGPQFIFQYYEEEERQRGNFPDRFSGHQFPNYSSELNVNALLLGDSALYLCASSSDMGGGEAFFGQGTRLTVV.

This chain joins TRBV27 and TRBJ1-6; the D is unclear. The CDR3 has 13 amino acids. In germline, CDR1 is MNHEY, CDR2 SMNVEV (reference sequence). V lost 4 bases and J lost 14, with 15 bases in between. CDR3 nucleotides: TGTGCCAGCAGTTCCCAACAGCGTAGAGCCCTCCACTTT. Protein product: CASSSQQRRALHF.

The gene calls are TRBV29-1 and TRBJ2-7; no definite D call. CDR3 length equals 13 residues. V was trimmed by 4 bases and J by 0 bases, leaving 10 bases between them. Germline V CDR1 and CDR2: SQVTM, ANQGSEA. This chain's CDR3 is CSVGAWASYEQYF. The CDR3 DNA sequence: TGCAGCGTTGGTGCTTGGGCCTCCTACGAGCAGTACTTC.

The V gene is TRBV7-2, the J gene TRBJ2-1, with a weak D call TRBD2 (6 bases). V lost 2 bases to trimming and J lost 7 bases, with 15 bases between them. The CDR3 is 15 amino acids. Germline lookup yields CDR1 SGHTA and CDR2 FQGNSA. This CDR3 reads CASSLTSRRLNEQFF. The CDR3 coding sequence is TGTGCCAGCAGCTTAACTAGCAGGAGATTGAATGAGCAGTTCTTC. The full variable domain, its missing parts supplied by reference TRBV7-2 and TRBJ2-1, is GAGVSQSPSNKVTEKGKDVELRCDPISGHTALYWYRQSLGQGLEFLIYFQGNSAPDKSGLPSDRFSAERTGGSVSTLTIQRTQQEDSAVYLCASSLTSRRLNEQFFGPGTRLTVL.

This clonotype has a handful of counts. The chain employs TRBV3-1 and TRBJ1-5; the D is unclear. CDR3 length: 15 residues. Germline values: CDR1 LGHDT, CDR2 YNNKEL (reference sequence). Trimming took 0 bases from V and 1 from J, leaving 7 bases between them. The CDR3 DNA is TGTGCCAGCAGCCAAGATTTGGGGAGCAATCAGCCCCAGCATTTT. It yields the protein CASSQDLGSNQPQHF.

The DNA of the CDR3 is TGCAGTGCTAGAGATGCAGGAGGTCCCTCCGAGCAGTACTTC. Its protein is CSARDAGGPSEQYF. This chain uses TRBV20-1 with TRBJ2-7; weak D call: TRBD2 (5 bases). CDR1 and CDR2 (germline): DFQATT, SNEGSKA (reference sequence). The CDR3 is 14 residues long. The V gene lost 0 bases and the J gene lost 6 bases, with 15 bases spanning the gap.

Only a few counts were recorded for this clonotype. The chain is built from TRBV7-9 and TRBJ2-5, with no clear D. This CDR3 region has 14 residues. The germline CDR1 and CDR2 sequences are SEHNR and FQNEAQ (reference sequence). Trimming took 2 bases from V and 2 from J, leaving 9 bases between them. The CDR3 coding sequence is TGTGCCAGCAGCTTAATCCTGCTACAAGAGACCCAGTACTTC. Protein: CASSLILLQETQYF.

The V call is TRBV24-1, the J call TRBJ2-2; TRBD2 aligns across 7 bases. J gave up 3 bases and V 4 bases, and 4 bases lay outside the gene matches. Germline V gives CDR1 KGHDR, CDR2 SFDVKD. This CDR3 is 15 amino acids long. The CDR3: CATSEAGVDTGELFF. Here the CDR3 DNA reads TGTGCCACCAGTGAGGCGGGAGTTGACACCGGGGAGCTGTTTTTT.

The chain uses TRBV7-9 and TRBJ2-6; D tentatively fits TRBD1 or TRBD2 (7 bases each). The CDR3 spans 17 residues. Looked up from germline, CDR1 is SEHNR and CDR2 is FQNEAQ (reference sequence). V was trimmed by 5 bases and J by 2 bases, leaving 16 bases between them. The CDR3 nucleotides are TGTGCCAGCAGCAGGGGGGAGGGGGCTGCTGGGGCCAACGTCCTGACTTTC. Amino acid sequence: CASSRGEGAAGANVLTF.